This TCR beta chain appears in the sequencing data of a study of T cell responses to AZD1222 COVID-19 vaccine. Study-level points and caveats: Donors were chiefly white British, with a greater number of females, and clonal diversity was perhaps underestimated. The study identified only 6 or 7 AZD1222 recipients as seropositive at baseline.

The CDR3 runs to 15 residues. V lost 2 bases and J lost 0, with 8 bases in between. Germline CDR1 SGHTS, CDR2 YDEGEE. In the case of this clone: As yet, its antigen is unknown.

Assay: immunoSEQ multiplex PCR; the TCRdb copy retains only in-frame clones and omits some. The repertoire consists of fewer than 250,000 clones, with 85% to 95% occurring once and the leading ten covering 1% to 1.5%. The sequence was collected from an adult in good health. The sequencing here drew on peripheral blood, taken on day 0 of AZD1222 vaccination. The genes are TRBV5-8 and TRBJ2-2; D unresolved. CDR3 sequence reads: CASSLGLANTGELFF. DNA of the CDR3: TGTGCCAGCAGCTTAGGGTTAGCGAACACCGGGGAGCTGTTTTTT.